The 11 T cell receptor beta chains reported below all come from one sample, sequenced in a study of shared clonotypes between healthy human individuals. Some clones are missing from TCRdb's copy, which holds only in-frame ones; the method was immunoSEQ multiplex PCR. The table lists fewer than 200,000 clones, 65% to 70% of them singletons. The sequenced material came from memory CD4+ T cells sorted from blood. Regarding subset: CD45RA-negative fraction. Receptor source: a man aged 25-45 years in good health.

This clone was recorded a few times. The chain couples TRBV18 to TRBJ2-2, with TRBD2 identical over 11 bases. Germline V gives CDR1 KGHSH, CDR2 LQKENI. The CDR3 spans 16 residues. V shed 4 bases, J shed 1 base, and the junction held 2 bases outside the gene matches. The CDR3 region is CASSQTSGGNTGELFF. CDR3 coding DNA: TGTGCCAGCTCACAAACTAGCGGGGGGAACACCGGGGAGCTGTTTTTT.

In DNA form, the CDR3 reads TGTGCCAGCACCAATTACTACTACAATGAGCAGTTCTTC. Its translation: CASTNYYYNEQFF. The gene calls are TRBV28 and TRBJ2-1; D unclear. Per germline, CDR1 MDHEN and CDR2 SYDVKM. The V end lost 7 bases, the J end lost 3 bases, and 10 bases lay between the germline ends. The CDR3 length is 13 residues.

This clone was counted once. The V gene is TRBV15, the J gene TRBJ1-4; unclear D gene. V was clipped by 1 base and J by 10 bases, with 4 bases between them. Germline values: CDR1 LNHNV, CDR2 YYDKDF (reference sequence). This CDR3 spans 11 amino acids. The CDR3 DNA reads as TGTGCCACCAGCAGAGGCGGAAAACTGTTTTTT. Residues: CATSRGGKLFF.

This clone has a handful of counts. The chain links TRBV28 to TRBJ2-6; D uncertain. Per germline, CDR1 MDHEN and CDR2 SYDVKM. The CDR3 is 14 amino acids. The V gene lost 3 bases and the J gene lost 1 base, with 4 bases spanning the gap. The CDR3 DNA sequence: TGTGCCAGCAGTTTGGCGTCTGGGGCCAACGTCCTGACTTTC. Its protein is CASSLASGANVLTF.

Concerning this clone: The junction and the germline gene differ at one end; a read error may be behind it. The CDR3, as DNA: TGTGCTAGCAGCTTAAACGAGAACACTGAAGCTTTCTTT. This encodes CASSLNENTEAFF. The rearrangement joins TRBV7-7 to TRBJ1-1; D is unresolved. Germline CDR1 and CDR2: SSHAT and FNYEAQ (reference sequence). The CDR3 has 13 amino acids.

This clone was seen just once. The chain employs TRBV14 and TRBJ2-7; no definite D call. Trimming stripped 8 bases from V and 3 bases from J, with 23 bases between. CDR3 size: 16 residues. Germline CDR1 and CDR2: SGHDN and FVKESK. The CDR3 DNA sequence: TGTGCCAGCGCCATCGGACGGAACCGGCGGAACTACGAGCAGTACTTC. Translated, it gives CASAIGRNRRNYEQYF.

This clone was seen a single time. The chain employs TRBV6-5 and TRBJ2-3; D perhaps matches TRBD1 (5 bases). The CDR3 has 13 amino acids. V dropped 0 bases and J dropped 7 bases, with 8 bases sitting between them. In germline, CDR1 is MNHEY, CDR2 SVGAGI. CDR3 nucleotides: TGTGCCAGCAGTTACTCTAAGGGGAATACGCAGTATTTT. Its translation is CASSYSKGNTQYF.

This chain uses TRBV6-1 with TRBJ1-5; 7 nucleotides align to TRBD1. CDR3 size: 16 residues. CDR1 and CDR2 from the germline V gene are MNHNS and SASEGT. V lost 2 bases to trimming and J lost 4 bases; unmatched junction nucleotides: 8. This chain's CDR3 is CASSERTGGGNQPQHF. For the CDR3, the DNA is TGTGCCAGCAGTGAAAGGACAGGAGGAGGGAATCAGCCCCAGCATTTT.

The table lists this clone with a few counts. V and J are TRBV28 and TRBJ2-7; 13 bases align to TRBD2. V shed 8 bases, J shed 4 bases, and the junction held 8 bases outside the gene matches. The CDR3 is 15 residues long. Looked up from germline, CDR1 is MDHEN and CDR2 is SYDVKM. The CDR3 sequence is CASSRTSGSWYEQYF. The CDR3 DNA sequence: TGTGCCAGCTCCAGGACTAGCGGGAGTTGGTACGAGCAGTACTTC.

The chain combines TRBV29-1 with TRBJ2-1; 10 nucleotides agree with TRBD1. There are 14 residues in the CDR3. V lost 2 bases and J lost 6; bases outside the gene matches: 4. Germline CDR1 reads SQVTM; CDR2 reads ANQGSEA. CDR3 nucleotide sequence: TGCAGCGTTGAAAGGACAGGGGGAATCAATGAGCAGTTCTTC. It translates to CSVERTGGINEQFF.

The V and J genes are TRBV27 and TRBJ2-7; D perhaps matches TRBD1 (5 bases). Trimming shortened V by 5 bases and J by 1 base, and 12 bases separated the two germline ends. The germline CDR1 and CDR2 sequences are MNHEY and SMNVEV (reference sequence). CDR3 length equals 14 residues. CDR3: CASSPGIGSYEQYF. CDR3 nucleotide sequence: TGTGCCAGCAGTCCAGGGATAGGGTCCTACGAGCAGTACTTC.